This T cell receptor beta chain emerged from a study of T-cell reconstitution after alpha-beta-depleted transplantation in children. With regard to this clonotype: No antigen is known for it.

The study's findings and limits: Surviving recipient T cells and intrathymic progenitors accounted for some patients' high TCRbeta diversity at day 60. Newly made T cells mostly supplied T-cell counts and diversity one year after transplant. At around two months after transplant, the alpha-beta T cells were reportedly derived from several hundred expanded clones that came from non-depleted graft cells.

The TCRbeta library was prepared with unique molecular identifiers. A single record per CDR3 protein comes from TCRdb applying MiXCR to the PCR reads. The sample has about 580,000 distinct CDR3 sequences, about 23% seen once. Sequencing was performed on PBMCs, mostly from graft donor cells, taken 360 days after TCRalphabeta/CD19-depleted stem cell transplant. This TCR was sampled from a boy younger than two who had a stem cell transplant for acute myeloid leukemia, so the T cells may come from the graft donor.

The CDR3 nucleotides read TGTGCCAGCAGCCATGGGGACACTGAAGCTTTCTTT. It specifies CASSHGDTEAFF. The chain is built from TRBV7-9 and TRBJ1-1; D remains ambiguous. The CDR3 is 12 amino acids. The germline V gene has CDR1 SEHNR and CDR2 FQNEAQ (reference sequence). The V end lost 5 bases, the J end lost 3 bases, and 7 bases lay between the germline ends.